This T cell receptor (beta chain) was recorded in a study of control samples from healthy donors and cancer patients. The protocol was immunoSEQ multiplex PCR, while the TCRdb copy is restricted to in-frame clones and leaves out a portion. The table shows under 140,000 clones, with roughly 90% occurring only once. Germline values: CDR1 GTSNPN, CDR2 SVGIG (reference sequence). Trimming left V 5 bases short and J 6 bases short, with 13 bases between. There are 12 residues in the CDR3. Specimen: PBMCs. The rearrangement uses TRBV30 and TRBJ1-1; D possibly corresponds to TRBD1 (5 bases). The clonotype originates from a woman aged 55-69 years with lung cancer. The CDR3 nucleotides are TGTGCCTGGCGGAGGGGCTTCCCTGAAGCTTTCTTT. Its translation: CAWRRGFPEAFF.